These 30 T cell receptor beta chains came from one sample sequenced in a study of Ad26.COV2.S vaccination and SARS-CoV-2 variants. The table came from immunoSEQ multiplex PCR; TCRdb's copy has only in-frame clones and leaves some out. Among about 400,000 clones listed, 70% to 90% were seen once. Treatment indicated: about 20 received Ad26.COV2.S at low or high dose, single or two shots; several received placebo; per-sample allocation not given. Samples were taken on day 63 after the first vaccine or placebo injection. This sample comprised peripheral blood, obtained in a trial of Ad26.COV2.S vaccine versus placebo. These receptors came from a person aged 18-60 years who received the Ad26.COV2.S COVID-19 vaccine or a placebo.

The chain couples TRBV7-2 to TRBJ2-3, with a possible D match to TRBD1 (6 bases). This CDR3 is 15 amino acids long. Deletions cut 5 bases from V and 6 bases from J, with 18 bases between. Germline CDR1 SGHTA, CDR2 FQGNSA. CDR3 amino acids: CASSLGANGPDTQYF. In nucleotides, the CDR3 is TGTGCCAGCAGCCTGGGGGCCAACGGCCCGGATACGCAGTATTTT.

V is TRBV19 and J is TRBJ1-2, with 7 bases identical to TRBD1. The germline V gene encodes CDR1 LNHDA and CDR2 SQIVND (reference sequence). CDR3 length equals 13 residues. Losses at the gene ends were 5 bases for V and 6 bases for J; bases not matched to a gene: 6. CDR3 coding DNA: TGTGCCAGTAGTGTACAGGGGTATGATGGCTACACCTTC. Translated: CASSVQGYDGYTF.

The genes are TRBV15 and TRBJ2-7; TRBD2 is a possible D gene (8 bases). V shed 0 bases and J shed 6 bases, with 21 bases lying between them. This CDR3 contains 17 residues. Germline loops: CDR1 LNHNV, CDR2 YYDKDF (reference sequence). This CDR3 reads CATSRDSGAGGRGEQYF. CDR3 bases: TGTGCCACCAGCAGAGATAGCGGGGCAGGGGGAAGGGGCGAGCAGTACTTC.

V usage is TRBV3-1 (or the pseudogene TRBV3-2) and J usage is TRBJ1-4, with D possibly being TRBD1 (5 bases). V lost 1 base, J lost 3 bases, and 21 bases lay in between. The CDR3 runs to 19 residues. Germline V gene sequence: CDR1 LGHDT, CDR2 YNNKEL (reference sequence). CDR3 sequence reads: CASSQAPTDGQGPNEKLFF. For the CDR3, the DNA is TGTGCCAGCAGCCAAGCCCCTACTGACGGGCAGGGCCCTAATGAAAAACTGTTTTTT.

V and J are TRBV28 and TRBJ1-5, with D unresolved. Germline V lookup: CDR1 MDHEN, CDR2 SYDVKM. The CDR3 is 16 amino acids. The V end lost 5 bases, the J end lost 1 base, and 15 bases lay between the germline ends. CDR3: CASSLTGIRSNQPQHF. Here the CDR3 DNA reads TGTGCCAGCAGTCTAACGGGCATAAGGAGCAATCAGCCCCAGCATTTT.

The V call is TRBV14, the J call TRBJ2-1; 10 positions match TRBD2. V lost 1 base and J lost 4; bases outside the gene matches: 1. In germline, CDR1 is SGHDN, CDR2 FVKESK. The CDR3 runs to 15 residues. CDR3 region: CASSQGLAGYNEQFF. The CDR3 DNA sequence: TGTGCCAGCAGCCAAGGACTAGCGGGTTACAATGAGCAGTTCTTC.

This rearrangement joins TRBV28 to TRBJ1-5, with D possibly TRBD1 on 6 matching bases. Deletions cut 6 bases from V and 3 bases from J, with 18 bases between. The CDR3 length is 16 residues. CDR1 is MDHEN and CDR2 is SYDVKM in the germline V gene. The DNA for the CDR3 is TGTGCCAGCAGGGCCCACCCGGACAGTTTCAATCAGCCCCAGCATTTT. Translated, it gives CASRAHPDSFNQPQHF. Based on the CDR3 plus reference TRBV28 and TRBJ1-5, the full variable domain is DVKVTQSSRYLVKRTGEKVFLECVQDMDHENMFWYRQDPGLGLRLIYFSYDVKMKEKGDIPEGYSVSREKKERFSLILESASTNQTSMYLCASRAHPDSFNQPQHFGDGTRLSIL.

This chain links TRBV2 with TRBJ2-7; no firm D call. CDR1 SNHLY and CDR2 FYNNEI come from the germline V gene. V was trimmed by 2 bases and J by 0 bases, leaving 5 bases between them. The CDR3 is 13 amino acids. Here the CDR3 reads CASSEFVSYEQYF. In DNA form, the CDR3 reads TGTGCCAGCAGTGAATTTGTCTCCTACGAGCAGTACTTC.

This chain connects TRBV5-8 to TRBJ1-1, with D unresolved. V lost 0 bases, J lost 10 bases, and 16 bases lay in between. The CDR3 covers 14 residues. Germline CDR1 is SGHTS and CDR2 is YDEGEE. CDR3 in amino acids: CASSLEQQAVGAFF. The CDR3 DNA reads TGTGCCAGCAGCTTGGAACAGCAAGCGGTCGGAGCTTTCTTT. The variable domain in full, completed from reference TRBV5-8 and TRBJ1-1, reads EAGVTQSPTHLIKTRGQQATLRCSPISGHTSVYWYQQALGLGLQFLLWYDEGEERNRGNFPPRFSGRQFPNYSSELNVNALELEDSALYLCASSLEQQAVGAFFGQGTRLTVV.

The rearrangement uses TRBV20-1 and TRBJ1-4; D call uncertain. This CDR3 is built from 13 residues. The V gene lost 3 bases and the J gene lost 8 bases, with 13 bases spanning the gap. Germline V gives CDR1 DFQATT, CDR2 SNEGSKA (reference sequence). The CDR3 DNA follows: TGCAGTGCTAGTCCACAGACCGAGGAAAAACTGTTTTTT. Its translation is CSASPQTEEKLFF.

The V gene is TRBV7-3, the J gene TRBJ2-2; TRBD2 might be the D (5 bases). Germline CDR1 reads SGHTA; CDR2 reads FQGTGA. V lost 5 bases and J 1 base, leaving 8 bases between the germline ends. This CDR3 has 14 amino acids. Written as DNA, the CDR3 is TGTGCCAGCAGCCGTGCGGGGAACACCGGGGAGCTGTTTTTT. This sequence encodes CASSRAGNTGELFF.

This chain links TRBV6-2 or TRBV6-3 with TRBJ2-7; D is uncertain. The CDR3 has 11 amino acids. Germline lookup yields CDR1 MNHEY and CDR2 SVGEGT. Trimming left V 6 bases short and J 2 bases short, with 5 bases between. CDR3 loop: CASSDAYEQYF. The DNA of the CDR3 is TGTGCCAGCAGCGACGCCTACGAGCAGTACTTC.

The rearrangement links TRBV10-3 to TRBJ2-2; D perhaps matches TRBD2 (5 bases). Looked up from germline, CDR1 is ENHRY and CDR2 is SYGVKD. Deletions cut 0 bases from V and 3 bases from J, with 8 bases between. CDR3 length equals 15 residues. The CDR3 DNA follows: TGTGCCATCAGTGAGTCCGGGGATGACACCGGGGAGCTGTTTTTT. Protein sequence: CAISESGDDTGELFF.

The table lists this clone with a count of one. The rearrangement links TRBV9 to TRBJ2-7, with 7 bases fitting TRBD2. V trimming: 2 bases; J trimming: 3 bases; junction bases outside the gene matches: 5. There are 14 residues in the CDR3. Germline CDR1 and CDR2: SGDLS and YYNGEE. The CDR3 coding sequence is TGTGCCAGCAGCGTGGGAGGGCTGGACTACGAGCAGTACTTC. Protein sequence: CASSVGGLDYEQYF.

The chain joins TRBV6-4 to TRBJ2-7, with D perhaps matching TRBD1 (5 bases). This CDR3 contains 12 residues. Trimming left V 2 bases short and J 6 bases short, with 8 bases between. Germline CDR1 reads MRHNA; CDR2 reads SNTAGT. The DNA for the CDR3 is TGTGCCAGCAGTGACAGGGGTCGCGAGCAGTACTTC. Translated, it gives CASSDRGREQYF.

The V call is TRBV5-6, the J call TRBJ1-1; D is uncertain. V was trimmed by 4 bases and J by 3 bases, leaving 19 bases between them. Germline-derived CDR1 and CDR2 are SGHDT and YYEEEE. The length of the CDR3 is 16 residues. In nucleotides, the CDR3 is TGTGCCAGCAGCGGAGACACTGAAACTCCATACACTGAAGCTTTCTTT. Residues: CASSGDTETPYTEAFF.

This chain links TRBV4-1 with TRBJ2-7; 15 nucleotides agree with TRBD2. The CDR3 length is 16 residues. Germline-derived CDR1 and CDR2 are MGHRA and YSYEKL. With V trimmed by 5 bases and J by 6 bases, 8 bases remained unmatched. In nucleotides, the CDR3 is TGCGCCAGCAGCTCCGGGACTAGCGGGGGGCGGCGCGAGCAGTACTTC. It translates to CASSSGTSGGRREQYF.

The rearrangement links TRBV11-1 to TRBJ2-7; 11 bases line up with TRBD1. Looked up from germline, CDR1 is SGHAT and CDR2 is FQDESV (reference sequence). CDR3 length: 15 residues. Germline trimming cut 3 bases from V and 1 base from J; bases unmatched to any gene: 2. Here the CDR3 reads CASSFGTGGSYEQYF. CDR3 nucleotide sequence: TGTGCCAGCAGCTTTGGGACAGGGGGTTCCTACGAGCAGTACTTC.

The chain joins TRBV5-1 to TRBJ2-7; TRBD2 is a possible D gene (5 bases). With 3 bases removed from V and 0 bases from J, the gap between germline ends came to 10 bases. Germline CDR1 is SGHRS and CDR2 is YFSETQ. This CDR3 contains 14 residues. The CDR3 DNA follows: TGCGCCAGCAGCTCCGGGGTCGGCTCCTACGAGCAGTACTTC. This codes for CASSSGVGSYEQYF.

This clone appeared once. The genes are TRBV3-1 (or the pseudogene TRBV3-2) and TRBJ2-5; no firm D call. The V gene lost 2 bases and the J gene lost 4 bases, with 8 bases spanning the gap. The length of the CDR3 is 13 residues. Germline CDR1 is LGHDT and CDR2 is YNNKEL (reference sequence). The DNA for the CDR3 is TGTGCCAGCAGCCAAACCCGGGCAGAGACCCAGTACTTC. It is translated as CASSQTRAETQYF.

This chain links TRBV7-2 with TRBJ2-7, with D perhaps TRBD1 (6 bases). Germline loops: CDR1 SGHTA, CDR2 FQGNSA. The length of the CDR3 is 14 residues. The V end was cut by 1 base, the J end by 2 bases, with 9 bases between. Here the CDR3 DNA reads TGTGCCAGCAGCTTAGAGGACAGTACCTACGAGCAGTACTTC. Translation gives CASSLEDSTYEQYF.

This clone was seen just once. The chain links TRBV15 to TRBJ2-2; D remains unclear. The germline CDR1 and CDR2 sequences are LNHNV and YYDKDF (reference sequence). V shed 1 base and J shed 2 bases, with 8 bases lying between them. This CDR3 has 15 residues. The CDR3 bases are TGTGCCACCAGCAGAGGTGAATTTAACACCGGGGAGCTGTTTTTT. Its translation: CATSRGEFNTGELFF.

The chain has TRBV28 and TRBJ1-3; D gene unclear. V lost 7 bases and J lost 0, with 10 bases in between. Germline V lookup: CDR1 MDHEN, CDR2 SYDVKM. The CDR3 has 14 residues. CDR3 in amino acids: CASTRTYSGNTIYF. CDR3 DNA sequence: TGTGCCAGCACACGAACGTACTCTGGAAACACCATATATTTT.

J is TRBJ1-5 and V is TRBV6-6; D is unclear. Trimming shortened V by 5 bases and J by 6 bases, and 8 bases separated the two germline ends. This CDR3 spans 12 amino acids. Looked up from germline, CDR1 is MNHNY and CDR2 is SVGAGI (reference sequence). The CDR3 loop reads CASSQPSQPQHF. The CDR3 nucleotides are TGTGCCAGCAGTCAACCGTCTCAGCCCCAGCATTTT.

The rearrangement joins TRBV19 to TRBJ2-1; 9 bases line up with TRBD1. The CDR3 extends over 15 amino acids. Trimming at V came to 6 bases and at J to 2 bases, leaving 5 bases not matched to a gene. CDR1 is LNHDA and CDR2 is SQIVND in the germline V gene (reference sequence). CDR3 protein: CASRLDRGTYNEQFF. CDR3 nucleotides: TGTGCCAGTAGGCTGGACAGGGGAACCTACAATGAGCAGTTCTTC.

The V gene is TRBV7-2, the J gene TRBJ2-3; D is unclear. CDR3 length equals 14 residues. Trimming took 2 bases from V and 6 from J, leaving 12 bases between them. The V gene's germline CDR1 is SGHTA and CDR2 FQGNSA. The CDR3 coding sequence is TGTGCCAGCAGCTTATCCAGTGTCGGGGATACGCAGTATTTT. Translating it yields CASSLSSVGDTQYF.

V is TRBV5-1 and J is TRBJ1-1; possibly TRBD1 for D (5 bases). Germline loops: CDR1 SGHRS, CDR2 YFSETQ. The CDR3 runs to 13 residues. Trimming stripped 0 bases from V and 7 bases from J, with 10 bases between. The CDR3 loop is CASSLGGPLEAFF. The CDR3 nucleotides read TGCGCCAGCAGCTTGGGGGGACCGCTTGAAGCTTTCTTT.

The chain employs TRBV11-2 and TRBJ2-3; D remains unclear. There are 15 residues in the CDR3. Trimming took off 4 bases at V and 3 bases at J, with 14 bases between the two ends. Germline V gene lookup returns CDR1 SGHAT and CDR2 FQNNGV. The CDR3 DNA follows: TGTGCCAGCAGCTCGCGGTTGGGCGCGACAGATACGCAGTATTTT. It specifies CASSSRLGATDTQYF.

CDR3 protein: CAWSPPDTETQYF. The CDR3, as DNA: TGTGCCTGGAGTCCTCCGGACACCGAGACCCAGTACTTC. This chain connects TRBV30 to TRBJ2-5; D perhaps matches TRBD1 (5 bases). The germline CDR1 and CDR2 sequences are GTSNPN and SVGIG (reference sequence). Trimming left V 2 bases short and J 5 bases short, with 12 bases between. The CDR3 consists of 13 residues.

This clone showed up just a few times. V is TRBV5-1 and J is TRBJ2-5, with TRBD2 matching 8 bases. The CDR3 sequence is 18 residues long. Germline V gene data show CDR1 as SGHRS and CDR2 as YFSETQ. V was pared by 6 bases and J by 0 bases, with 16 bases of the junction left unmatched. The CDR3: CASTQIPGGGTYQETQYF. The CDR3 DNA follows: TGCGCCAGCACCCAAATTCCCGGCGGGGGGACGTACCAAGAGACCCAGTACTTC.